The rows below give T cell receptor beta chains drawn from one sample of a study of blood T cell repertoires in COVID-19. Generated by immunoSEQ multiplex PCR, the TCRdb table keeps only in-frame clones and is missing some. The sample shows around 67,000 clones, approximately 82% of them seen only once. Material for sequencing was peripheral blood. Receptor source: a man aged 45 to 65 with active COVID-19. Both conserved end residues are trimmed from each CDR3. Each record gives: J gene, D gene, V gene, CDR3 protein. The D gene is left open where the match is weak.

TRBJ1-4 TRBD1 TRBV13 ASSETGGYATNEKLF
TRBJ1-2 NA TRBV3-1/TRBV3-2 ASSQDEGGGYGYT
TRBJ1-4 TRBD1 TRBV28 ASSLPGQGKEKLF
TRBJ1-2 TRBD1 TRBV27 ASSPWTGGLNGYT
TRBJ2-3 TRBD2 TRBV19 ASSIPGTITDTQY
TRBJ2-5 TRBD2 TRBV10-3 AISEVVAGETQY
TRBJ1-2 NA TRBV7-2 ASSLATSTYGYT
TRBJ2-7 NA TRBV12-3/TRBV12-4 ASSMAGSYEQY
TRBJ2-1 NA TRBV6-2/TRBV6-3 ASSSTEGGTGHNEQF
TRBJ2-1 NA TRBV7-8 ASSSLLQGKQF
TRBJ2-7 TRBD1 TRBV6-5 ASNPFSGGLYEQY
TRBJ2-6 TRBD1 TRBV4-2 ASSQDRAGGDSGANVLT